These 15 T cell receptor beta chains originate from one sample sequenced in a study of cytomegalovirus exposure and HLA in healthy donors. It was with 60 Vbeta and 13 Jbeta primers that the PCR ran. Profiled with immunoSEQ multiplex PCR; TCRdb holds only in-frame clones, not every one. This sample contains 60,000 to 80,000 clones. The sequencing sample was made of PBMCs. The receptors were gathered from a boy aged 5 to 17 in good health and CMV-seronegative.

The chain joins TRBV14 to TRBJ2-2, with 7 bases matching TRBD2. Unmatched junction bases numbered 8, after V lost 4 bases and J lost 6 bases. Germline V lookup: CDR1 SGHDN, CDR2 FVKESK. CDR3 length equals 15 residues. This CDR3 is CASSRGAGKPGELFF. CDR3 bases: TGTGCCAGCAGCCGTGGAGCGGGAAAGCCCGGGGAGCTGTTTTTT. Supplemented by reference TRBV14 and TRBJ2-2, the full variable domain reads EAGVTQFPSHSVIEKGQTVTLRCDPISGHDNLYWYRRVMGKEIKFLLHFVKESKQDESGMPNNRFLAERTGGTYSTLKVQPAELEDSGVYFCASSRGAGKPGELFFGEGSRLTVL.

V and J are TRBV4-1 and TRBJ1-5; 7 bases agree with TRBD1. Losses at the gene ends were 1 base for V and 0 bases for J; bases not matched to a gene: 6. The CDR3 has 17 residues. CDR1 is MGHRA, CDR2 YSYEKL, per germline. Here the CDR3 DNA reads TGCGCCAGCAGCCAAGCCGGGACAGCCTATAGCAATCAGCCCCAGCATTTT. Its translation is CASSQAGTAYSNQPQHF.

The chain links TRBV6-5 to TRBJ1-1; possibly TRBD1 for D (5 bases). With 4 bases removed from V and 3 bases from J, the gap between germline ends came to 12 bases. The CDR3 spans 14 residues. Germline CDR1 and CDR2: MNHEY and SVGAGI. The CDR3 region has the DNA TGTGCCAGCAGTTTGACAGAGACCGACACTGAAGCTTTCTTT. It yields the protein CASSLTETDTEAFF.

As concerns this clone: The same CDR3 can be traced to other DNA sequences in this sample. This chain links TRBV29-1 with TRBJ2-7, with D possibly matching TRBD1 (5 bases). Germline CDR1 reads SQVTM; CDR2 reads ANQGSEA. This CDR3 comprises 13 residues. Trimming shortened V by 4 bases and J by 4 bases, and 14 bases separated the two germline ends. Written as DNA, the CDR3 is TGCAGCGTTGGGGGCGGAACCGCGTACGAGCAGTACTTC. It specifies CSVGGGTAYEQYF.

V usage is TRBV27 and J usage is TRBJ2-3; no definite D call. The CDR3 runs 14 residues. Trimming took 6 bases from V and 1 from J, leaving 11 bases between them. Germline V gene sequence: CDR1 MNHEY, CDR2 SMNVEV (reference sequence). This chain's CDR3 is CASRYSRRTDTQYF. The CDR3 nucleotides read TGTGCCAGCAGATACAGTCGACGCACAGATACGCAGTATTTT.

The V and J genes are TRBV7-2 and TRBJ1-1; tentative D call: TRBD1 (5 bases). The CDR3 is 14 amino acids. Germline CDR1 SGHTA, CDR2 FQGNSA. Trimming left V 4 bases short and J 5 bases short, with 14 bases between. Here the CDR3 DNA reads TGTGCCAGCAGCTCTCAGGGATTCGTAACTGAAGCTTTCTTT. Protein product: CASSSQGFVTEAFF.

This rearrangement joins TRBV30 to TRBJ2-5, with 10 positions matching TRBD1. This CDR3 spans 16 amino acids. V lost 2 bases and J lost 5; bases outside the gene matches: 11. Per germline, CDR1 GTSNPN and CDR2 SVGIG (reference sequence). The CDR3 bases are TGTGCCTGGAGTCCATCTTCCGGGACAGGGGAGGAGACCCAGTACTTC. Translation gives CAWSPSSGTGEETQYF.

CDR3 amino acids: CASSPQERLAGLTDTQYF. CDR3 in DNA: TGTGCCAGCAGCCCTCAAGAGCGGCTAGCGGGCCTCACAGATACGCAGTATTTT. The rearrangement uses TRBV4-2 and TRBJ2-3; 8 positions agree with TRBD2. Germline assignment: CDR1 LGHNA and CDR2 YNFKEQ. The trim removed 4 bases at V and 2 bases at J, leaving 14 bases unmatched. The CDR3 runs 18 residues.

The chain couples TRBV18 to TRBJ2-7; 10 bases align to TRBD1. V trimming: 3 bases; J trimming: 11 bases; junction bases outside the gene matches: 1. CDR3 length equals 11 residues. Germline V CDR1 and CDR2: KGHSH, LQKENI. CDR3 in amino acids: CASSPGTGEYF. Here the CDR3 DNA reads TGTGCCAGCTCACCCGGGACAGGGGAGTACTTC.

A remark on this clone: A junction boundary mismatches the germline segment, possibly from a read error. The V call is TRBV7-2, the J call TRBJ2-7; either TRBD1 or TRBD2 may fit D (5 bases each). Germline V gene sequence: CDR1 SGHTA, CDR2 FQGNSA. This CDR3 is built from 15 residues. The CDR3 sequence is CASSLAPGNLYEQYF. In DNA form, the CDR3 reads TGTGCCAGCAGCCTAGCCCCAGGGAACCTCTACGAGCAGTACTTC. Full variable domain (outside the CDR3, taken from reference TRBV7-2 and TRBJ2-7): GAGVSQSPSNKVTEKGKDVELRCDPISGHTALYWYRQSLGQGLEFLIYFQGNSAPDKSGLPSDRFSAERTGGSVSTLTIQRTQQEDSAVYLCASSLAPGNLYEQYFGPGTRLTVT.

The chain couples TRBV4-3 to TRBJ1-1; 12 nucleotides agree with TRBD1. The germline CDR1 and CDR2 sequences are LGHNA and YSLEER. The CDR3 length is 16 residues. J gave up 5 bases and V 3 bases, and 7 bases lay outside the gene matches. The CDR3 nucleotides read TGCGCCAGCAGCCATTGGGACAGGGGGCTTCAGACTGAAGCTTTCTTT. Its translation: CASSHWDRGLQTEAFF.

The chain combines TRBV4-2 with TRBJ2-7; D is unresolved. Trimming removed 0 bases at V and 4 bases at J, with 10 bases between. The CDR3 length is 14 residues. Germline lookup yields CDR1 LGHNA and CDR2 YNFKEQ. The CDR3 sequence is CASSQDRPGYEQYF. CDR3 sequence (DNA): TGTGCCAGCAGCCAAGATAGACCGGGTTACGAGCAGTACTTC.

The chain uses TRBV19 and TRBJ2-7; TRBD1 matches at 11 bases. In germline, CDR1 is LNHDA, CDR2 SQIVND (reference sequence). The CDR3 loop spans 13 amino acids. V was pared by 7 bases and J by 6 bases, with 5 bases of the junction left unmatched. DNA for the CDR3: TGTGCCAGTACCCGGGACAGGGGGGGCGAGCAGTACTTC. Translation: CASTRDRGGEQYF. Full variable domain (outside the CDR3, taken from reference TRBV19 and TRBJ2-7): DGGITQSPKYLFRKEGQNVTLSCEQNLNHDAMYWYRQDPGQGLRLIYYSQIVNDFQKGDIAEGYSVSREKKESFPLTVTSAQKNPTAFYLCASTRDRGGEQYFGPGTRLTVT.

The CDR3 loop is CASSPRPGGTDTQYF. Here the CDR3 DNA reads TGTGCCAGCTCACCACGTCCGGGGGGCACAGATACGCAGTATTTT. The chain employs TRBV18 and TRBJ2-3; possible D gene TRBD2, 6 bases. This CDR3 is built from 15 residues. The V gene's germline CDR1 is KGHSH and CDR2 LQKENI. With 1 base removed from V and 1 base from J, the gap between germline ends came to 9 bases.

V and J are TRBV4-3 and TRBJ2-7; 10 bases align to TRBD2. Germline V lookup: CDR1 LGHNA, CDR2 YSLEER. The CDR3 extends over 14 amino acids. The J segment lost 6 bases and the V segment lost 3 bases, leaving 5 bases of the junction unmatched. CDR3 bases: TGCGCCAGCAGCCAGAGCGGGAGGGCCGGCGAGCAGTACTTC. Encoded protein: CASSQSGRAGEQYF.